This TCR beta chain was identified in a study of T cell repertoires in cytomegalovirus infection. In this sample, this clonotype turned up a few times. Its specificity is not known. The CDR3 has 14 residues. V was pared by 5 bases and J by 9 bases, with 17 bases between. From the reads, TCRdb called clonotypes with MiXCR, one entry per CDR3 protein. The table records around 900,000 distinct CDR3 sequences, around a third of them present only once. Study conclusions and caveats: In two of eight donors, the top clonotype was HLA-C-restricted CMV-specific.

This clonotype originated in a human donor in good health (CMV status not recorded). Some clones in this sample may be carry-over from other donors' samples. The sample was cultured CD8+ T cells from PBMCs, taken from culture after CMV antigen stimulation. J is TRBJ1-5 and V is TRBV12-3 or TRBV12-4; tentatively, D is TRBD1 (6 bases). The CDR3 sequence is CASSPTGGGGPQHF. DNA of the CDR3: TGTGCCAGCAGTCCGACGGGGGGAGGGGGGCCCCAGCATTTT.